This passage covers 28 T cell receptor beta chains from one sample sequenced in a study of blood T cell repertoires in COVID-19 (dated by TCRdb to 2019 to 2021). The library was obtained by the immunoSEQ multiplex PCR assay. Here the immuneACCESS table is served through TCRdb, limited to in-frame sequences with V and J called. Missing clones are a known gap in these copies; in checked studies unresolved V genes cover under half, and the rest lacks a known reason. Recorded for this sample are around 180,000 clones; around four fifths of them occurred a single time. The biggest ten clones account for about 5% of the sample. The specimen sequenced was peripheral blood. All receptors come from a woman under 40 with acute or convalescent COVID-19.

V usage is TRBV28 and J usage is TRBJ1-4; D uncertain. V lost 3 bases, J lost 3 bases, and 8 bases lay in between. Germline V gene data show CDR1 as MDHEN and CDR2 as SYDVKM. The CDR3 covers 14 residues. CDR3 sequence (DNA): TGTGCCAGCAGTTTCCGTCGGGCTAATGAAAAACTGTTTTTT. It encodes CASSFRRANEKLFF.

The chain links TRBV7-9 to TRBJ2-3, with TRBD2 identical over 16 bases. This CDR3 has 17 amino acids. J gave up 3 bases and V 5 bases, and 5 bases lay outside the gene matches. Germline V gives CDR1 SEHNR, CDR2 FQNEAQ (reference sequence). The CDR3 spells CASSPGTSGRGTDTQYF. CDR3 sequence (DNA): TGTGCCAGCAGCCCCGGGACTAGCGGGAGGGGAACAGATACGCAGTATTTT.

This clone was counted only a few times. V and J are TRBV7-9 and TRBJ1-5; no firm D call. CDR3 size: 18 residues. Trimming cost V 0 bases and J 2 bases, with 17 bases left between them. Looked up from germline, CDR1 is SEHNR and CDR2 is FQNEAQ (reference sequence). CDR3 bases: TGTGCCAGCAGCTTAGCGCAAGGTGGTCGGGTCGGCAATCAGCCCCAGCATTTT. Amino acids: CASSLAQGGRVGNQPQHF.

CDR3 nucleotide sequence: TGTGCCAGCAGCTTGGGCGCCGGGGAGACCCAGTACTTC. It specifies CASSLGAGETQYF. This chain connects TRBV5-6 to TRBJ2-5; D gene ambiguous. Between the trimmed V and J ends, which lost 0 bases and 5 bases, there was a span of 8 bases. The length of the CDR3 is 13 residues. CDR1 is SGHDT, CDR2 YYEEEE, per germline.

This chain links TRBV28 with TRBJ2-2; 11 bases map to TRBD2. The CDR3 covers 19 residues. The ends lost 5 bases at V and 4 bases at J; junction bases unmatched: 15. Germline V gene lookup returns CDR1 MDHEN and CDR2 SYDVKM. The CDR3, as DNA: TGTGCCAGCAGTCCGCTACGTTTACTAGCGGGAGTTGCCACCGGGGAGCTGTTTTTT. Translated, it gives CASSPLRLLAGVATGELFF.

The J gene is TRBJ2-7, the V gene TRBV6-2 or TRBV6-3; tentatively, D is TRBD1 (6 bases). V was pared by 7 bases and J by 1 base, with 14 bases between. CDR3 length: 14 residues. Germline V gives CDR1 MNHEY, CDR2 SVGEGT. In DNA form, the CDR3 reads TGTGCCAGCACCCCGGGACACGTATCCTACGAGCAGTACTTC. Translated, it gives CASTPGHVSYEQYF.

This chain links TRBV4-2 with TRBJ2-1; a possible D gene is TRBD2 (5 bases). V lost 0 bases to trimming and J lost 9 bases, with 9 bases between them. This CDR3 has 13 residues. In germline, CDR1 is LGHNA, CDR2 YNFKEQ. In nucleotides, the CDR3 is TGTGCCAGCAGCCAAGAACTAGATGGTGAGCAGTTCTTC. This encodes CASSQELDGEQFF.

The genes are TRBV6-6 and TRBJ2-5; D is unclear. There are 15 residues in the CDR3. Per germline, CDR1 MNHNY and CDR2 SVGAGI (reference sequence). The V end was cut by 4 bases, the J end by 0 bases, with 12 bases between. In DNA form, the CDR3 reads TGTGCCAGCAGTTTTCCCGAGGTAGACCAAGAGACCCAGTACTTC. As protein: CASSFPEVDQETQYF.

The V call is TRBV6-2 or TRBV6-3, the J call TRBJ2-2, with D possibly being TRBD1 (6 bases). V lost 5 bases and J 2 bases, leaving 9 bases between the germline ends. This CDR3 spans 14 amino acids. CDR1 is MNHEY, CDR2 SVGEGT, per germline. The CDR3 bases are TGTGCCAGCAGTCGGACAGAAAACACCGGGGAGCTGTTTTTT. This gives the protein CASSRTENTGELFF.

The chain carries TRBV11-2 and TRBJ2-2; D might be TRBD2 (5 bases). V lost 10 bases, J lost 1 base, and 10 bases lay in between. CDR1 SGHAT and CDR2 FQNNGV come from the germline V gene. This CDR3 is built from 13 residues. This chain's CDR3 is CATLSGNTGELFF. DNA for the CDR3: TGTGCCACCTTAAGCGGGAACACCGGGGAGCTGTTTTTT.

The chain links TRBV4-3 to TRBJ2-6; 10 nucleotides align to TRBD1. Trimming removed 4 bases from V and 2 bases from J; junction bases left unmatched: 11. CDR3 length equals 19 residues. In germline, CDR1 is LGHNA, CDR2 YSLEER. CDR3 loop: CASSLGSTGGHAGANVLTF. The CDR3 region has the DNA TGCGCCAGCAGCCTTGGATCGACAGGGGGCCACGCTGGGGCCAACGTCCTGACTTTC.

This clone was counted once. The chain joins TRBV2 to TRBJ2-4; D perhaps matches TRBD1 (5 bases). V was trimmed by 6 bases and J by 5 bases, leaving 11 bases between them. The CDR3 consists of 13 residues. Germline V gene lookup returns CDR1 SNHLY and CDR2 FYNNEI. The CDR3 nucleotides read TGTGCCAGCAGGACGACAGAAGAAAACATTCAGTACTTC. Its protein is CASRTTEENIQYF.

The J gene is TRBJ1-2, the V gene TRBV19; no clear D. V lost 6 bases, J lost 5 bases, and 10 bases lay in between. The length of the CDR3 is 12 residues. Germline V gene data show CDR1 as LNHDA and CDR2 as SQIVND (reference sequence). CDR3 sequence: CASSPGGYGYTF. In DNA, the CDR3 is TGTGCCAGTAGCCCGGGAGGATATGGCTACACCTTC.

The chain recombines TRBV7-7 with TRBJ1-4; D gene uncertain. Germline V gene lookup returns CDR1 SSHAT and CDR2 FNYEAQ (reference sequence). This CDR3 region has 15 residues. V was clipped by 5 bases and J by 7 bases, with 17 bases between them. The CDR3 DNA reads as TGTGCCAGCAGCCCGAGTTTTAAAAGGAGTGAAAAACTGTTTTTT. Amino acids: CASSPSFKRSEKLFF.

This clone is a singleton in its sample. The chain joins TRBV29-1 to TRBJ2-1; TRBD1 is a possible D gene (6 bases). From germline, CDR1 is SQVTM and CDR2 ANQGSEA. The ends were cut back, 8 bases at V and 6 bases at J, with 29 bases in the middle. The CDR3 loop spans 17 amino acids. The CDR3 DNA reads as TGCAGCAATTATCCCCCCTGGACAGACCCTTGGGCCAATGAGCAGTTCTTC. This codes for CSNYPPWTDPWANEQFF.

On this clone: This sample also contains other DNA sequences that code for the same CDR3. The chain couples TRBV11-2 to TRBJ2-7; TRBD2 aligns across 15 bases. CDR1 and CDR2 (germline): SGHAT, FQNNGV. With 5 bases clipped from V and 4 bases from J, the junction kept 3 bases outside the gene matches. CDR3 length equals 15 residues. CDR3 bases: TGTGCCAGCAGCCTGGGACTAGCGGGAGGTTACGAGCAGTACTTC. It codes for CASSLGLAGGYEQYF.

The chain has TRBV5-4 and TRBJ2-7, with TRBD2 matching 10 bases. The V segment lost 6 bases and the J segment 2 bases; nucleotides outside the gene matches: 11. Per germline, CDR1 SGHNT and CDR2 YYREEE (reference sequence). The CDR3 runs 16 residues. The CDR3 bases are TGTGCCAGCACCCGAGGGGGAGCGGGGGGGACCTACGAGCAGTACTTC. As protein: CASTRGGAGGTYEQYF.

V is TRBV28 and J is TRBJ2-4; perhaps TRBD1 as D (5 bases). Germline CDR1 reads MDHEN; CDR2 reads SYDVKM. Trimming removed 5 bases from V and 5 bases from J, with 7 bases in between. The CDR3 covers 12 residues. The CDR3 nucleotides are TGTGCCAGCAGTCCCAGGGAAAACATTCAGTACTTC. Its translation is CASSPRENIQYF. Full variable domain (remainder filled in from reference TRBV28 and TRBJ2-4): DVKVTQSSRYLVKRTGEKVFLECVQDMDHENMFWYRQDPGLGLRLIYFSYDVKMKEKGDIPEGYSVSREKKERFSLILESASTNQTSMYLCASSPRENIQYFGAGTRLSVL.

The rearrangement uses TRBV6-1 and TRBJ2-4; a possible D gene is TRBD1 (6 bases). The CDR3 is 16 amino acids. Germline lookup yields CDR1 MNHNS and CDR2 SASEGT. V lost 3 bases and J lost 0, with 12 bases in between. CDR3 nucleotides: TGTGCCAGCAGTGACCGGGACAAGATAGCCAAAAACATTCAGTACTTC. Its protein product is CASSDRDKIAKNIQYF.

The chain combines TRBV19 with TRBJ2-5, with a possible D match to TRBD2 (6 bases). The better agreement between TRBJ2-7 and the DNA end casts doubt on the J call. The CDR3 sequence is 15 residues long. Germline CDR1 and CDR2: LNHDA and SQIVND (reference sequence). CDR3 DNA sequence: TGTGCCAGTAGTAGGGGGGTCGGGACCCACTACGAGCAGTACTTC. It encodes CASSRGVGTHYEQYF.

The chain carries TRBV7-8 and TRBJ2-7; D gene uncertain. Between the trimmed V and J ends, which lost 1 base and 3 bases, there was a span of 10 bases. Germline CDR1 reads SGHVS; CDR2 reads FQNEAQ. The CDR3 length is 14 residues. The CDR3 DNA is TGTGCCAGCAGCTTAGTTCTTCGGGTCTACGAGCAGTACTTC. This translates into CASSLVLRVYEQYF.

This clone was counted only a few times. This chain uses TRBV6-6 with TRBJ1-4; D not resolved. V was clipped by 4 bases and J by 5 bases, with 14 bases between them. Germline V lookup: CDR1 MNHNY, CDR2 SVGAGI (reference sequence). There are 15 residues in the CDR3. Written as DNA, the CDR3 is TGTGCCAGCAGTTTTACAACAGCTCTCAATGAAAAACTGTTTTTT. This gives the protein CASSFTTALNEKLFF.

A note on this clone: At one end the junction does not follow the germline gene, possibly because of a read error. The chain recombines TRBV6-2 or TRBV6-3 with TRBJ1-2, with TRBD1 matching over 7 bases. The CDR3 extends over 15 amino acids. Germline CDR1 is MNHEY and CDR2 is SVGEGT. In nucleotides, the CDR3 is TGTGCCAGCAGTGACTCGACAGGGAGGTTCTATGGCTACACCTTC. Residues: CASSDSTGRFYGYTF.

This chain connects TRBV14 to TRBJ2-1; perhaps TRBD2 as D (5 bases). This CDR3 is 18 amino acids long. Deletions cut 0 bases from V and 0 bases from J, with 15 bases between. Germline CDR1 and CDR2: SGHDN and FVKESK. CDR3 nucleotides: TGTGCCAGCAGCCAAGATCGGGGTCGGATGAGCTCCTACAATGAGCAGTTCTTC. Translated: CASSQDRGRMSSYNEQFF.

Worth noting for this clone: This specimen includes other DNA sequences encoding the same CDR3. The genes are TRBV5-6 and TRBJ2-5, with 8 bases matching TRBD1. This CDR3 comprises 14 residues. Trimming cost V 2 bases and J 2 bases; bases outside gene matches: 2. Germline CDR1 is SGHDT and CDR2 is YYEEEE. The CDR3 bases are TGTGCCAGCAGCTTAGGGACAGGTCAAGAGACCCAGTACTTC. This encodes CASSLGTGQETQYF.

The chain recombines TRBV19 with TRBJ2-7, with a possible D match to TRBD1 (5 bases). The CDR3 has 13 residues. The V gene lost 5 bases and the J gene lost 0 bases, with 8 bases spanning the gap. Per germline, CDR1 LNHDA and CDR2 SQIVND (reference sequence). CDR3 in amino acids: CASSDDSSYEQYF. CDR3 nucleotides: TGTGCCAGTAGTGACGACAGCTCCTACGAGCAGTACTTC.

The chain has TRBV7-2 and TRBJ1-3; D is ambiguous. Germline V lookup: CDR1 SGHTA, CDR2 FQGNSA. V was shortened by 5 bases and J by 1 base, with 9 bases between the two germline ends. The CDR3 covers 14 residues. In DNA form, the CDR3 reads TGTGCCAGCAGCCCTATTTTATCTGGAAACACCATATATTTT. It is translated as CASSPILSGNTIYF.

The chain has TRBV6-1 and TRBJ1-4, with TRBD1 matching over 7 bases. Germline V CDR1 and CDR2: MNHNS, SASEGT. J lost 1 base, V lost 2 bases, and 4 bases had no gene match. The CDR3 spans 16 residues. The chain's CDR3 is CASSERQGGTNEKLFF. Written as DNA, the CDR3 is TGTGCCAGCAGTGAACGACAGGGCGGAACTAATGAAAAACTGTTTTTT.